Listed below are T cell receptor beta chains from one sample, sequenced in a study of blood T cell repertoires in COVID-19. Clones were sequenced by immunoSEQ multiplex PCR, and TCRdb holds only the in-frame ones, with some missing. The sample has 150,000 or so clones, 70% to 85% seen once. The sequenced sample was peripheral blood. These receptors came from a man in his sixties with COVID-19, enrolled during active disease. CDR3s leave out the opening cysteine and the closing phenylalanine or tryptophan.

J: TRBJ2-2
V: TRBV5-1
CDR3: ASSLLAGPGELF

J: TRBJ1-2
V: TRBV7-2
CDR3: ASSSSGGSSSYGYT

J: TRBJ1-2
V: TRBV29-1
CDR3: SVESGKGYT

J: TRBJ2-3
V: TRBV28
CDR3: ASSPRGGTDTQY

J: TRBJ2-7
V: TRBV4-3
CDR3: ASSQEGATSYEQY

J: TRBJ2-3
V: TRBV6-2/TRBV6-3
CDR3: ASSYDRPKITDTQY

J: TRBJ1-4
V: TRBV18
CDR3: ASSPDRDEKLF

J: TRBJ2-2
V: TRBV24-1
CDR3: ATSDSGQFGRELF

J: TRBJ1-1
V: TRBV28
CDR3: ASSLSPGTGDTEAF

J: TRBJ2-3
V: TRBV11-2
CDR3: ASSLLSRLSDTQY

J: TRBJ1-3
V: TRBV5-1
CDR3: ASSLAGGSGNTIY

J: TRBJ1-2
V: TRBV21-1
CDR3: ASSGTGGLYGYT

J: TRBJ2-4
V: TRBV28
CDR3: ASTTLGQKNIQY

J: TRBJ1-2
V: TRBV20-1
CDR3: SASLQNYGYT

J: TRBJ2-7
V: TRBV7-2
CDR3: ASSLVRSSEQY

J: TRBJ1-4
V: TRBV7-2
CDR3: ASSLAGQGKGKLF

J: TRBJ1-2
V: TRBV5-4
CDR3: ASSLVGRGYGYT

J: TRBJ2-1
V: TRBV5-6
CDR3: ASSLGGREWDNEQF